This TCR beta chain originates from a study of vaccination and CD4 T cells after COVID-19. On the study more broadly: In the convalescent cohort, there were six males and four females, two of them Hispanic. Cultures that served as controls received a CEFX pool, an HIV-1 Nef pool, or no peptide.

A remark on this clonotype: No antigen is known for it.

Trimming removed 3 bases at V and 4 bases at J, with 10 bases between. Germline CDR1 reads DFQATT; CDR2 reads SNEGSKA (reference sequence). There are 12 residues in the CDR3. The treatment: approximately nine-day PBMC culture with coronavirus spike peptide pools or control peptides (ViraFEST assay). After being plated at 1.5 million to 2 million per well, PBMCs were cultured with about 10 IU/ml IL-2 and about 10 ug/ml peptide pools. Researchers used the Oncomine TCR Beta short-read assay to sequence DNA from cultured CD4+ T cells. TCRdb ran MiXCR on the PCR reads and lists one entry per CDR3 protein. The table records about 20,000 distinct CDR3 sequences, 45% to 60% of them present only once.

This chain uses TRBV20-1 with TRBJ2-7; D not certain. The receptor was derived from a human donor who had recovered from COVID-19. Sequenced input: CD4+ T cells from blood, cultured in vitro. For the CDR3, the DNA is TGCAGTGCTAGGGGCAGATCTTACGAGCAGTACTTC. Protein sequence: CSARGRSYEQYF.